These T cell receptor beta chains were read from a single sample in a study of human versus mouse CDR3 diversity and MHC coevolution. Using immunoSEQ multiplex PCR, the repertoire was profiled, and TCRdb retains in-frame clones only, with some absent. Seen here are tens of thousands of clones, 85% to 95% observed once, and the top ten hold over 1.3%. Sequenced material: naive CD4+ T cells from blood. These receptors were obtained from a person aged 25 to 75 in good health. CDR3s include the opening cysteine and the closing phenylalanine or tryptophan. Each record gives: J gene, D gene, V gene, clone size, CDR3 protein, CDR3 DNA. The D gene is left open where the match is weak. Size is omitted from some rows. Given values are once, few, many or a class for expanded clones.

TRBJ1-1	.	TRBV7-6	.	CASSFRQDTEAFF	TGTGCCAGCAGCTTTAGACAAGACACTGAAGCTTTCTTT
TRBJ1-2	TRBD1	TRBV27	.	CASSLGQGDGYTF	TGTGCCAGCAGTCTCGGACAGGGGGATGGCTACACCTTC
TRBJ1-4	.	TRBV19	few	CASSIPPKEKLFF	TGTGCCAGTAGTATACCTCCTAAGGAAAAACTGTTTTTT
TRBJ2-7	TRBD1	TRBV5-6	.	CASSLEGTGGYEQYF	TGTGCCAGCAGCTTGGAGGGGACAGGGGGCTACGAGCAGTACTTC
TRBJ2-1	TRBD1	TRBV27	.	CASRWDRSSYNEQFF	TGTGCCAGCAGATGGGACAGGAGCTCCTACAATGAGCAGTTCTTC
TRBJ2-1	.	TRBV5-4	once	CASSLAGIGGDEQFF	TGTGCCAGCAGCTTGGCGGGGATCGGTGGGGATGAGCAGTTCTTC
TRBJ2-1	TRBD2	TRBV28	.	CASSPNLGLAGYPGSFF	TGTGCCAGCAGTCCCAACCTCGGACTAGCGGGGTACCCGGGAAGTTTCTTC
TRBJ2-7	.	TRBV7-2	.	CASSQAGASYEQYF	TGTGCCAGCAGCCAAGCAGGGGCCTCCTACGAGCAGTACTTC
TRBJ1-1	.	TRBV5-1	.	CASSPLTTGVGTEAFF	TGCGCCAGCAGCCCACTAACGACGGGGGTGGGCACTGAAGCTTTCTTT
TRBJ2-7	TRBD1	TRBV18	.	CASSSRQGEQYF	TGTGCCAGCTCATCCCGACAGGGCGAGCAGTACTTC
TRBJ2-3	TRBD2	TRBV28	.	CASRTSGTDTQYF	TGTGCCAGCAGGACTAGCGGTACAGATACGCAGTATTTT
TRBJ1-2	TRBD1	TRBV28	.	CASSLGTGRYYGYTF	TGTGCCAGCAGTTTAGGGACAGGGCGCTACTATGGCTACACCTTC
TRBJ1-6	TRBD1	TRBV9	.	CASSVTGYSPLHF	TGTGCCAGCAGCGTGACAGGGTATTCACCCCTCCACTTT
TRBJ1-5	.	TRBV19	.	CASSTGTGGNQPQHF	TGTGCCAGTAGTACTGGGACGGGGGGCAATCAGCCCCAGCATTTT
TRBJ2-1	.	TRBV7-2	.	CASSPTLAQQFF	TGTGCCAGCAGCCCGACACTAGCCCAGCAGTTCTTC
TRBJ1-1	.	TRBV6-4	.	CASSLGGGAEAFF	TGTGCCAGCAGTCTCGGGGGGGGTGCTGAAGCTTTCTTT
TRBJ1-5	TRBD1	TRBV7-9	.	CASGQGASSNQPQHF	TGTGCATCAGGACAGGGGGCTTCTAGCAATCAGCCCCAGCATTTT
TRBJ1-1	.	TRBV5-4	.	CASSLAGRGDTEAFF	TGTGCCAGCAGCTTGGCCGGGAGAGGGGACACTGAAGCTTTCTTT
TRBJ2-1	.	TRBV4-2	.	CASSQDRRAGSGPNEQFF	TGTGCCAGCAGCCAAGATCGGAGGGCGGGGTCCGGACCCAATGAGCAGTTCTTC
TRBJ2-5	.	TRBV2	.	CASSEVGRGETQYF	TGTGCCAGCAGTGAAGTAGGTAGAGGAGAGACCCAGTACTTC
TRBJ1-1	TRBD1	TRBV27	.	CASSRTGEATEAFF	TGTGCCAGCAGTCGGACAGGGGAAGCCACTGAAGCTTTCTTT
TRBJ1-5	.	TRBV10-3	few	CAISQHDQPQHF	TGTGCCATCAGCCAACACGATCAGCCCCAGCATTTT
TRBJ2-2	TRBD2	TRBV5-1	.	CASMESIRGENTGELFF	TGCGCCAGCATGGAGTCTATCCGGGGGGAGAACACCGGGGAGCTGTTTTTT
TRBJ2-7	.	TRBV11-3	.	CASSLYRDYEQYF	TGTGCCAGCAGCCTGTACCGGGATTACGAGCAGTACTTC
TRBJ1-1	.	TRBV10-2	.	CASKVSGNTEAFF	TGCGCCAGCAAGGTTTCAGGGAACACTGAAGCTTTCTTT
TRBJ2-7	.	TRBV21-1	.	CASSKDGSQRTYEQYF	TGTGCCAGCAGCAAAGATGGCAGTCAACGTACCTACGAGCAGTACTTC
TRBJ1-1	TRBD1	TRBV9	.	CASSLRTGNTEAFF	TGTGCCAGCAGCCTTCGGACAGGAAACACTGAAGCTTTCTTT
TRBJ1-5	.	TRBV6-5	.	CASSYSGTSNQPQHF	TGTGCCAGCAGTTACTCCGGGACAAGTAATCAGCCCCAGCATTTT
TRBJ1-3	.	TRBV6-1	.	CASSVQEGGNTIYF	TGTGCCAGCAGTGTTCAGGAGGGAGGAAACACCATATATTTT
TRBJ2-7	TRBD2	TRBV7-9	.	CASSLGLAGVGYEQYF	TGTGCCAGCAGCTTAGGTCTAGCGGGAGTTGGTTACGAGCAGTACTTC